The 8 T cell receptor beta chains below were found in one sample sequenced in a study of blood T cell repertoires in COVID-19. The table came from immunoSEQ multiplex PCR; TCRdb's copy has only in-frame clones and leaves some out. The sample records about 210,000 clones, about four fifths being singletons. The sample taken for sequencing was PBMCs or T cells enriched from blood (not recorded which). The receptors derive from a woman between 45 and 65 years old with acute COVID-19.

The chain's CDR3 is CASSHMAAGANVLTF. CDR3 DNA: TGTGCCAGCAGCCATATGGCTGCTGGGGCCAACGTCCTGACTTTC. The J gene is TRBJ2-6, the V gene TRBV3-1 (or the pseudogene TRBV3-2); D remains unclear. V was shortened by 3 bases and J by 2 bases, with 8 bases between the two germline ends. Germline V gene sequence: CDR1 LGHDT, CDR2 YNNKEL (reference sequence). There are 15 residues in the CDR3.

Ten or more counts support this clone. J is TRBJ2-7 and V is TRBV7-3, with a weak D call TRBD2 (6 bases). CDR3 size: 15 residues. Germline lookup yields CDR1 SGHTA and CDR2 FQGTGA. Trimming stripped 2 bases from V and 4 bases from J, with 15 bases between. As DNA, the CDR3 is TGTGCCAGCAGCTTAGGCGCGGGACTCCCTTACGAGCAGTACTTC. Protein product: CASSLGAGLPYEQYF.

The J gene is TRBJ2-5, the V gene TRBV7-8, with 8 positions matching TRBD2. The CDR3 is 16 amino acids. V lost 0 bases, J lost 5 bases, and 8 bases stayed unmatched. Germline CDR1 reads SGHVS; CDR2 reads FQNEAQ. Here the CDR3 DNA reads TGTGCCAGCAGCTTAGCGAAAGCGGGAGTAATGGAGACCCAGTACTTC. It yields the protein CASSLAKAGVMETQYF.

The chain has TRBV6-2 or TRBV6-3 and TRBJ1-5; D gene unclear. CDR1 and CDR2 (germline): MNHEY, SVGEGT. V was clipped by 4 bases and J by 3 bases, with 10 bases between them. There are 14 residues in the CDR3. In DNA, the CDR3 is TGTGCCAGCAGTTCCGGGTCTCCCAATCAGCCCCAGCATTTT. As protein: CASSSGSPNQPQHF.

The sample holds many counts of this clone. The V gene is TRBV6-2 or TRBV6-3, the J gene TRBJ1-1; D uncertain. The germline V and J ends were trimmed by 2 bases and 6 bases, with 10 bases remaining between them. Germline V CDR1 and CDR2: MNHEY, SVGEGT. This CDR3 has 13 residues. Written as DNA, the CDR3 is TGTGCCAGCAGTTACGGTCGAATAGCTGAAGCTTTCTTT. Residues: CASSYGRIAEAFF.

The V and J genes are TRBV6-6 and TRBJ1-4; a possible D gene is TRBD1 (5 bases). The CDR3 is made up of 16 amino acids. The germline V gene encodes CDR1 MNHNY and CDR2 SVGAGI (reference sequence). The V gene lost 5 bases and the J gene lost 8 bases, with 21 bases spanning the gap. DNA of the CDR3: TGTGCCAGCAGTAAAGAACGGGGGGTGGTTGAGGAAAAACTGTTTTTT. Protein sequence: CASSKERGVVEEKLFF.

With regard to this clone: Different DNA sequences within this sample yield the same CDR3. V usage is TRBV18 and J usage is TRBJ2-1; 11 positions match TRBD2. This CDR3 comprises 15 residues. V trimming: 6 bases; J trimming: 7 bases; junction bases outside the gene matches: 8. The germline V gene has CDR1 KGHSH and CDR2 LQKENI. The CDR3 reads CASSPLAGGGNEQFF. The DNA for the CDR3 is TGTGCCAGCTCCCCCCTAGCGGGGGGAGGGAATGAGCAGTTCTTC.

This sequence joins TRBV3-1 (or the pseudogene TRBV3-2) and TRBJ1-1; D gene unclear. Germline values: CDR1 LGHDT, CDR2 YNNKEL (reference sequence). Trimming pared 4 bases from V and 8 bases from J, leaving 11 bases between. The CDR3 loop spans 12 amino acids. The CDR3 is CASSLGGREAFF. The CDR3 nucleotides are TGTGCCAGCAGCCTCGGAGGGCGGGAAGCTTTCTTT.